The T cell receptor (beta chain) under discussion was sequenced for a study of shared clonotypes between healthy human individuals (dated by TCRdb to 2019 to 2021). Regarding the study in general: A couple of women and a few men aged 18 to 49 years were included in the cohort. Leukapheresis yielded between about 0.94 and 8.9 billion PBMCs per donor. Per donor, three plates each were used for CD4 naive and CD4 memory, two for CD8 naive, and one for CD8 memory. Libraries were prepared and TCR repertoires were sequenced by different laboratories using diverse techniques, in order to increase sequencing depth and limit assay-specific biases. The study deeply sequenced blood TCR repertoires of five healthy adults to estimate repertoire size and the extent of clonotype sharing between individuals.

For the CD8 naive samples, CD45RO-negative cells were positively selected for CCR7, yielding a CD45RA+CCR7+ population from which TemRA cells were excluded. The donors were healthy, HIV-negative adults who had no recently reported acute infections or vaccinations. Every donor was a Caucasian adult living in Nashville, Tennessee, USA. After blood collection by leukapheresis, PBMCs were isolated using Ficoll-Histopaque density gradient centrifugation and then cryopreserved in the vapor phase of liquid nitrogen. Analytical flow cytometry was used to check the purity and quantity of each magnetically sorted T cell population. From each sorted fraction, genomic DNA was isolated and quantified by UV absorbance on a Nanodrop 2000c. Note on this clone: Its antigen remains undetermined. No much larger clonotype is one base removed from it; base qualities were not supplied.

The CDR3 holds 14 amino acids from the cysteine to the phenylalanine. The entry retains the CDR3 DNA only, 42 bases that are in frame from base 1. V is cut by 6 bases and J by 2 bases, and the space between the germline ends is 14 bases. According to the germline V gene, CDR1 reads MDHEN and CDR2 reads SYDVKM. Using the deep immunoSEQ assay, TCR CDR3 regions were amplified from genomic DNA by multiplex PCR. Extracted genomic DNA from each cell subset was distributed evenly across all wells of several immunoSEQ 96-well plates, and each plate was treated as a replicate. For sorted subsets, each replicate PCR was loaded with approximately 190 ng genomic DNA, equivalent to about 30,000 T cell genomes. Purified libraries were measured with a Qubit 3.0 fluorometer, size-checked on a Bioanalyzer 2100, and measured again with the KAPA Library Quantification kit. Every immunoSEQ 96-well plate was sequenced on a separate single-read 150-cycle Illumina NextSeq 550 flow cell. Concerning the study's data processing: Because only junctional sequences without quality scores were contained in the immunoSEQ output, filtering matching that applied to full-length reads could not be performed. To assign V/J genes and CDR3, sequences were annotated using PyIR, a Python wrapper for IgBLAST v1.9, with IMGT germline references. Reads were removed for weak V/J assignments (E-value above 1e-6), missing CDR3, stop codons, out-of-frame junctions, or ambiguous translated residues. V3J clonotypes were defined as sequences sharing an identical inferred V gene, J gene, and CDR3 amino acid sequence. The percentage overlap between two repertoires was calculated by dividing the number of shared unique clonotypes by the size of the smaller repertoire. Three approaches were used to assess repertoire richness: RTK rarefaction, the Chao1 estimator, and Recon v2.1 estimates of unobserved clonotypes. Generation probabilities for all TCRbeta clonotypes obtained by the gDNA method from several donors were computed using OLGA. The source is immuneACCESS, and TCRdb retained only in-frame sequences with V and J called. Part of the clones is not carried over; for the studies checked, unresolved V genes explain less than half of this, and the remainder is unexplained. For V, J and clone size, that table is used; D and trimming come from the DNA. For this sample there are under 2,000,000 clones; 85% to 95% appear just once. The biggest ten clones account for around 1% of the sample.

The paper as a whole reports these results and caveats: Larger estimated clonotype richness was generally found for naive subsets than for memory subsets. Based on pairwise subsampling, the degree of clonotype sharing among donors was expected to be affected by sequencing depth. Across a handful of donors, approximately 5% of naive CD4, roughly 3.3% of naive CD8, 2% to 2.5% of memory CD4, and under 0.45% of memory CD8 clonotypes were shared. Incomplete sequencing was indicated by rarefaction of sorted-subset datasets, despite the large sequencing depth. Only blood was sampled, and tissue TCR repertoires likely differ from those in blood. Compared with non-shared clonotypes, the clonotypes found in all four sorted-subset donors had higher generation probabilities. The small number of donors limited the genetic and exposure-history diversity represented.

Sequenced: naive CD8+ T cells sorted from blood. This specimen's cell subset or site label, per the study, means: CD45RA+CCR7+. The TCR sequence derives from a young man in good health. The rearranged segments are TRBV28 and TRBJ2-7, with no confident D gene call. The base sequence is TGTGCCAGCAGCCCACTTGAAAACCCCTACGAGCAGTACTTC. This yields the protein CASSPLENPYEQYF. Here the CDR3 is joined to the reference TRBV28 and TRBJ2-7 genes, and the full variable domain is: DVKVTQSSRYLVKRTGEKVFLECVQDMDHENMFWYRQDPGLGLRLIYFSYDVKMKEKGDIPEGYSVSREKKERFSLILESASTNQTSMYLCASSPLENPYEQYFGPGTRLTVT.